The present entry profiles one T cell receptor (beta chain) with its context. Its antigen remains unidentified. The record originates from a study of graft-versus-host responses after intestinal transplantation. Study at large: Once they had received anti-thymocyte globulin induction, all recipients took tacrolimus and steroids for about 3 years.

The assay was immunoSEQ multiplex PCR, and TCRdb's table has in-frame clones only and misses some. Of 84,000 or so clones listed, just under 95% were seen once; the top ten hold about 0.3%. Study observations and caveats: There was an association between peak levels of circulating GvH clones and early post-transplant HvG declines.

This TCR was sampled from a human donor who received an intestinal transplant. Material: unstimulated CD4+ T cells sorted from spleen or lymph node cells, obtained before intestinal transplant.

CDR3 region: CASSLRGQGRETQYF. In nucleotides, the CDR3 is TGCGCCAGCAGCTTAAGAGGACAGGGAAGAGAGACCCAGTACTTC. The chain couples TRBV5-1 to TRBJ2-5; 8 bases line up with TRBD1. V shed 2 bases, J shed 4 bases, and the junction held 7 bases outside the gene matches. Per germline, CDR1 SGHRS and CDR2 YFSETQ. The CDR3 spans 15 residues.